These 9 T cell receptor beta chains were sequenced from one sample in a study of blood T cell repertoires in COVID-19. Here immunoSEQ multiplex PCR was the method, and the copy in TCRdb shows in-frame clones only, minus some. The sample shows about 22,000 clones, roughly nine tenths of them seen only once. The specimen sequenced was peripheral blood. These receptor sequences come from a man in his 70s with COVID-19, enrolled during active disease.

CDR3 protein: CASSEEVRQSSYNEQFF. For the CDR3, the DNA is TGTGCCAGCAGTGAAGAGGTAAGACAGAGCTCCTACAATGAGCAGTTCTTC. The rearrangement joins TRBV6-1 to TRBJ2-1; a weak D match, TRBD1 (5 bases). CDR3 length: 17 amino acids. Trimming removed 1 base at V and 0 bases at J, with 13 bases between. Germline V gene sequence: CDR1 MNHNS, CDR2 SASEGT.

As to this clone: At one boundary the junction diverges from the germline segment, which might be a read error. The CDR3 DNA sequence: TGTGCCAGCAGTGAAGTTGACGGCAGGGACTTC. Translation: CASSEVDGRDF. The chain links TRBV2 to TRBJ2-5, with D maybe TRBD1 (5 bases). Germline V lookup: CDR1 SNHLY, CDR2 FYNNEI. The CDR3 length is 11 residues.

This clone was detected only a few times. J is TRBJ1-1 and V is TRBV29-1; no firm D call. This CDR3 region has 11 residues. Germline CDR1 reads SQVTM; CDR2 reads ANQGSEA. Deletions cut 5 bases from V and 4 bases from J, with 8 bases between. This CDR3 is CSVLGGTEAFF. DNA for the CDR3: TGCAGCGTTTTGGGAGGCACTGAAGCTTTCTTT. Drawing the rest from reference TRBV29-1 and TRBJ1-1, the complete variable domain is SAVISQKPSRDICQRGTSLTIQCQVDSQVTMMFWYRQQPGQSLTLIATANQGSEATYESGFVIDKFPISRPNLTFSTLTVSNMSPEDSSIYLCSVLGGTEAFFGQGTRLTVV.

V usage is TRBV7-9 and J usage is TRBJ1-1, with no clear D. Germline CDR1 SEHNR, CDR2 FQNEAQ (reference sequence). The germline V and J ends were trimmed by 1 base and 8 bases, with 8 bases remaining between them. The CDR3 totals 12 residues. The CDR3 nucleotides read TGTGCCAGCAGCTTAGATCCGGGAGAAGCTTTCTTT. Translation gives CASSLDPGEAFF.

The chain joins TRBV6-6 to TRBJ1-5; D not certain. V lost 0 bases and J 5 bases, leaving 14 bases between the germline ends. This CDR3 spans 16 amino acids. Per germline, CDR1 MNHNY and CDR2 SVGAGI (reference sequence). The CDR3, as DNA: TGTGCCAGCAGTTACTCGGCTAGACGTAACGATCAGCCCCAGCATTTT. It translates to CASSYSARRNDQPQHF.

The chain recombines TRBV30 with TRBJ1-2; D remains unclear. Looked up from germline, CDR1 is GTSNPN and CDR2 is SVGIG (reference sequence). Trimming removed 1 base from V and 8 bases from J, with 11 bases in between. This CDR3 has 12 amino acids. The CDR3 here is CAWSDGGKGYTF. For the CDR3, the DNA is TGTGCCTGGAGTGATGGAGGGAAAGGCTACACCTTC.

This chain links TRBV10-3 with TRBJ2-7; tentative D call: TRBD2 (6 bases). V was pared by 2 bases and J by 0 bases, with 14 bases between. CDR1 is ENHRY and CDR2 is SYGVKD in the germline V gene. CDR3 size: 16 residues. CDR3 loop: CAISEGPSANSYEQYF. Here the CDR3 DNA reads TGTGCCATCAGTGAGGGTCCTAGCGCTAACTCCTACGAGCAGTACTTC.

The chain joins TRBV7-9 to TRBJ1-3; D uncertain. Germline V gene sequence: CDR1 SEHNR, CDR2 FQNEAQ (reference sequence). The CDR3 loop spans 12 amino acids. The germline V and J ends were trimmed by 4 bases and 4 bases, with 5 bases remaining between them. The CDR3, as DNA: TGTGCCAGCAGCTCCGAGGGAAACACCATATATTTT. Its translation: CASSSEGNTIYF. The entire variable domain, with the rest obtained from reference TRBV7-9 and TRBJ1-3, is as follows: DTGVSQNPRHKITKRGQNVTFRCDPISEHNRLYWYRQTLGQGPEFLTYFQNEAQLEKSRLLSDRFSAERPKGSFSTLEIQRTEQGDSAMYLCASSSEGNTIYFGEGSWLTVV.

The V gene is TRBV28, the J gene TRBJ1-2; 8 bases are shared with TRBD1. The germline CDR1 and CDR2 sequences are MDHEN and SYDVKM. The CDR3 has 13 amino acids. V was pared by 5 bases and J by 4 bases, with 3 bases of the junction left unmatched. CDR3: CASSTGGRYGYTF. For the CDR3, the DNA is TGTGCCAGCAGTACAGGGGGACGCTATGGCTACACCTTC.